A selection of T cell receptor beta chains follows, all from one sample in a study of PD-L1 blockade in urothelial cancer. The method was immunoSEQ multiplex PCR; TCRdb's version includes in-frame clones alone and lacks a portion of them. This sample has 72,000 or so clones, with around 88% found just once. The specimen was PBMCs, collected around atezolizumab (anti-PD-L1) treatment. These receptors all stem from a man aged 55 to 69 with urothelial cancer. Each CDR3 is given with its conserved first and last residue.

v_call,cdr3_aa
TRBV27,CASSKDRGRITEAFF
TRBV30,CAWSSLNSNQPQHF
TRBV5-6,CASSIGTSGITDTQYF
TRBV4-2,CASSQDLNTDNSPLHF
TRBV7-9,CASSKTGTDTQYF
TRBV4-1,CASSQDLRQNTGELFF
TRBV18,CASSPLDSNSPLHF
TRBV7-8,CASSLLSPGQGEGQPQHF
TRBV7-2,CASSARERYGYTF
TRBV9,CASSVVPGPGEQFF
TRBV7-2,CASSTGNPNEQFF
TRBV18,CASSQPVGALKKLFF
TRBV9,CASSVTTGPYNEQFF
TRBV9,CASSRDRAATDTQYF
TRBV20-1,CSASRTGDNPF
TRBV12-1,CASSSRPRGGGNTIYF
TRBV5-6,CASSLDVGYEQYF
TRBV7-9,CASSLAVASYEQYF
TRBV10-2,CASSHSNYEQYF
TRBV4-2,CASSQDTYEQYF
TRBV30,CACRGGAFANEKLFF
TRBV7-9,CASSLASNNEQFF
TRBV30,CAWSGQGLDEQYF
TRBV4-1,CASSQWGVTPLHF
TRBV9,CASSVDEAARGYTF
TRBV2,CASNWGPDSPLHF
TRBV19,CASSSTGGHQPQHF
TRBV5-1,CASSLGTTLGDGYTF
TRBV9,CASSEGSVGVDTEAFF
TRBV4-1,CASSQQEWASGNRPGTQYF
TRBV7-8,CASSPSLANTEAFF
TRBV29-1,CSVPARAYQETQYF
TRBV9,CASSLTVNTEAFF
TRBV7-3,CASRTTGQGVGGYTF
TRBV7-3,CASSLQGGVETQYF
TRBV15,CATSRDPSGGTDTQYF
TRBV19,CASSIGIAGQPGELFF
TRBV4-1,CASSQDWGTGIHYEQYF
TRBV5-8,CASSLYLSGREQYF
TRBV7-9,CASSLTREQGQAFF
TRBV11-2,CASSRVSGTDTQYF
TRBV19,CASMGQVYGYTF
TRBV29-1,CSVEIGQSYSYNEQFF
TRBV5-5,CASSPRTGGDSGANVLTF
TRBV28,CASSPNRISTDTQYF
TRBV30,CAWGNRGATGELFF
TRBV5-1,CASSPVGTGGRKNTEAFF
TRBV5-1,CASSPRPEGTQYF
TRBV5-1,CASSLDGPDKNIQYF
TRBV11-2,CASSLNTGKIPPYEQYF
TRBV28,CASAPLKPPHEQYF
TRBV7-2,CASSLGQRQYGYTF
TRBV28,CASSSSGTGGYNSPLHF
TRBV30,CAWSPGWGEQFF
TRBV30,CAWSPDRGREQYF
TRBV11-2,CASSLGQGSDSPLHF
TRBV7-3,CASSLSGTGNEKLFF